This T cell receptor (beta chain) appears in the sequencing data of a study of graft-versus-host responses after intestinal transplantation. Study summary: Grafts that recipients had were multivisceral, liver-intestinal, or isolated intestinal transplants. All recipients got anti-thymocyte globulin induction, then tacrolimus and steroids for approximately 3 years.

Turning to this clone: The target antigen is unknown.

Findings and limits, study-wide: Peak levels of circulating GvH clones tracked with early post-transplant HvG declines. Recipient marrow contained GvH clones, some of which appeared first in ileum or blood.

Here immunoSEQ multiplex PCR was the method, and the copy in TCRdb shows in-frame clones only, minus some. The sample holds some 5,000 clones, around three quarters seen once. The CDR3 loop spans 16 amino acids. V lost 4 bases and J 3 bases, leaving 16 bases between the germline ends. Germline V gene lookup returns CDR1 SGHAT and CDR2 FQNNGV. The sequence was obtained from a human patient who received an intestinal transplant, so some T cells may come from the graft donor. The sample here was PBMCs, taken 510 to 550 days after intestinal transplant. The gene calls are TRBV11-2 and TRBJ2-4; D is possibly TRBD1 (5 bases). The chain's CDR3 is CASSSLQGLSKNIQYF. The CDR3 region has the DNA TGTGCCAGCAGCTCCCTCCAGGGATTGAGCAAAAACATTCAGTACTTC.